This T cell receptor (beta chain) was captured by sequencing in a study of T cell changes during pregnancy in multiple sclerosis. Clones were read by immunoSEQ multiplex PCR, and TCRdb kept only the in-frame ones, dropping some. The sample includes around 39,000 clones, nearly 90% seen only once; the top ten take 3.5% to 5%. Germline values: CDR1 MNHEY, CDR2 SMNVEV (reference sequence). V dropped 0 bases and J dropped 2 bases, with 8 bases sitting between them. The CDR3 extends over 15 amino acids. The rearrangement links TRBV27 to TRBJ1-5; D gene ambiguous. Here the sequenced sample was CD8+ T cells from peripheral blood mononuclear cells, taken in the first trimester of pregnancy. This TCR was recovered from a female donor with multiple sclerosis, enrolled in a pregnancy study. The CDR3 region is CASSLSVEGNQPQHF. Here the CDR3 DNA reads TGTGCCAGCAGTTTATCGGTAGAGGGCAATCAGCCCCAGCATTTT.